The next 2 T cell receptor beta chains were all read from a single sample in a study of PD-1 blockade in mismatch repair-deficient tumors. Repertoires were generated with immunoSEQ multiplex PCR, while TCRdb's copy carries only in-frame clones and drops some. The table lists 120,000 or so clones, 88% of them singletons. The sequenced sample was peripheral blood, obtained just under 74 weeks after starting pembrolizumab. Source of these receptors: an adult with mismatch repair-deficient cancer.

The rearrangement joins TRBV10-2 to TRBJ1-3; 8 bases map to TRBD1. The CDR3 is made up of 15 amino acids. Germline V CDR1 and CDR2: WSHSY, SAAADI. The J segment lost 0 bases and the V segment lost 6 bases, leaving 4 bases of the junction unmatched. The DNA of the CDR3 is TGCGCCAGCAGCACAGGGGGATCCTCTGGAAACACCATATATTTT. Amino acid sequence: CASSTGGSSGNTIYF.

The J gene is TRBJ1-2, the V gene TRBV12-5; TRBD1 is a possible D gene (6 bases). The V gene lost 6 bases and the J gene lost 1 base, with 15 bases spanning the gap. CDR3 size: 15 residues. CDR1 LGHNT and CDR2 FRNRAP come from the germline V gene. The CDR3 here is CASGPRTADNYGYTF. CDR3 bases: TGTGCTAGTGGACCTCGGACAGCGGATAACTATGGCTACACCTTC.